Listed below are T cell receptor beta chains from one sample, sequenced in a study of blood T cells in healthy people across ages. From the 5' RACE reads, TCRdb called clonotypes with MiXCR, one entry per CDR3 protein. The data show 1.5 million to 2 million distinct CDR3 sequences, about 49% seen once. The sequenced sample consisted of blood. Source of these receptors: a woman aged 40 to 50 in good health. The CDR3 runs from the conserved cysteine through the conserved F or W. D genes are given only for firm matches. Size is omitted from some rows. Given values are once, few, many or a class for expanded clones.

j_call d_call clone_size v_call cdr3_nt cdr3_aa
TRBJ2-5 - - TRBV5-6 TGTGCCAGCAGCTCTGTGACAGTGGGGGAAACCCAGTACTTC CASSSVTVGETQYF
TRBJ2-1 - once TRBV28 TGTGCCAGCAGTTTGACGCGGAGGGGCCTTCACAATGAGCAGTTCTTC CASSLTRRGLHNEQFF
TRBJ2-7 - - TRBV7-9 TGTGCCAGCAGCCCGACGGCTCTCAGTCAGTACGAGCAGTACTTC CASSPTALSQYEQYF
TRBJ2-7 - - TRBV11-2 TGTGCCAGCAGCTTAGAGCAGGGGCCGTACTTC CASSLEQGPYF
TRBJ2-7 - few TRBV3-1 TGTGCCAGCAGCCAAGGCTCGGGGACGGGGAGGGAGCAGTACTTC CASSQGSGTGREQYF
TRBJ1-1 - once TRBV20-1 TGCAGTGCTAAAAAAGTTTCGAACACTGAAGCTTTCTTT CSAKKVSNTEAFF
TRBJ1-1 - - TRBV14 TGTGCCAGCAGCCCCACTCGGGGGGATAACACTGAAGCTTTCTTT CASSPTRGDNTEAFF
TRBJ2-7 - - TRBV21-1 TGTGCCAGCAGCAAAGAGCGGGTGGGGACCGAGCAGTACTTC CASSKERVGTEQYF
TRBJ1-5 - once TRBV10-2 TGCGCCAGCAGTGACCTAGGTGGTGGGTTGAATCAGCCCCAGCATTTT CASSDLGGGLNQPQHF
TRBJ1-6 - - TRBV18 TGTGCCAGCTCACCAGGTATTAATTCACCCCTCCACTTT CASSPGINSPLHF
TRBJ2-5 - - TRBV20-1 TGCAGTGCTAGAGATCCGAGGGGGTTTCAAGAGACCCAGTACTTC CSARDPRGFQETQYF
TRBJ2-5 - few TRBV20-1 TGCAGTGCTCAGACAGTTCAAGAGACCCAGTACTTC CSAQTVQETQYF
TRBJ2-7 - few TRBV25-1 TGTGCCAGCAGTGAATATAGGTCTCCCTACGAGCAGTACTTC CASSEYRSPYEQYF
TRBJ1-2 - - TRBV20-1 TGCAGTGCTAGAGATCCACGGACGACTAACTATGGCTACACCTTC CSARDPRTTNYGYTF
TRBJ1-2 - few TRBV28 TGTGCCAGCAGTTTTAATCCCGGGAACTATGGCTACACCTTC CASSFNPGNYGYTF
TRBJ2-7 TRBD1 - TRBV6-6 TGTGCCAGCAGTTTCCCGGACAGGGATCCCCCTCGCGAGCAGTACTTC CASSFPDRDPPREQYF
TRBJ2-7 TRBD1 few TRBV13 TGTGCCAGCAGCCGAGGACAGGGTAAGGGATACGAGCAGTACTTC CASSRGQGKGYEQYF
TRBJ2-5 - few TRBV2 TGTGCCAGCAGTGTAGGGGCCGGGAGAGAGACCCAGTACTTC CASSVGAGRETQYF
TRBJ2-6 - few TRBV6-1 TGTGCCAGCAGTGAAGGGGGGGCTGGGGCCAACGTCCTGACTTTC CASSEGGAGANVLTF
TRBJ2-3 - few TRBV9 TGTGCCAGCAGCGTAACCGTTACGGGATCCCCAGATACGCAGTATTTT CASSVTVTGSPDTQYF
TRBJ1-2 - few TRBV2 TGTGCCAGCAGCGAAAATCCTGGATACGGGGACGATGGCTACACCTTC CASSENPGYGDDGYTF
TRBJ2-1 - - TRBV13 TGTGCCAGCAGCTTCAGGGGGGCCGAAGAATACAATGAGCAGTTCTTC CASSFRGAEEYNEQFF
TRBJ1-1 - - TRBV12-3/TRBV12-4 TGTGCCAGCAGTCACGGGGGTGCGACTGAAGTTTTCTTT CASSHGGATEVFF
TRBJ1-2 TRBD1 few TRBV7-9 TGTGCCAGCAGCAGAACAGGGGGCGCAAGGGCTAACTATGGCTACACCTTC CASSRTGGARANYGYTF
TRBJ2-3 TRBD1 - TRBV20-1 TGCAGTGCTAGAGATTGGACAGGGGGCTATATAGATACGCAGTATTTT CSARDWTGGYIDTQYF
TRBJ1-6 - - TRBV9 TGTGCCAGCAGCCCCCGGGGGGCGGGGAATAATTCACCCCTCCACTTT CASSPRGAGNNSPLHF
TRBJ1-2 - - TRBV27 TGTGCCAGCAACCAAGGGGGGGGAGGTGGCTACACCTTC CASNQGGGGGYTF
TRBJ2-6 - - TRBV29-1 TGCAGCGTTTGGGGGGACGGGGCCAACGTCCTGACTTTC CSVWGDGANVLTF
TRBJ2-1 - - TRBV20-1 TGCAGTGCTAGAGGTGCTAGCAGCAATGAGCAGTTCTTC CSARGASSNEQFF
TRBJ1-6 TRBD1 - TRBV7-9 TGTGCCAGCAGCTACGGGACAGCTAGTAGTTCACCCCTCCACTTT CASSYGTASSSPLHF
TRBJ1-2 - few TRBV12-3/TRBV12-4 TGTGCCAGCAGTTTAATTATGGCAGGGGGCTACACCTTC CASSLIMAGGYTF
TRBJ2-7 TRBD2 - TRBV10-3 TGTGCCATCAGCGGTGCGGGGGGCGTGTACGAGCAGTACTTC CAISGAGGVYEQYF
TRBJ2-7 - few TRBV6-2/TRBV6-3 TGTGCCAGCATTCGCAGTACAGGGAAGAGCTACGAGCAGTACTTC CASIRSTGKSYEQYF
TRBJ2-1 TRBD2 many TRBV7-2 TGTGCCAGCAGCTTAGCTAGCGGGGGCTACAATGAGCAGTTCTTC CASSLASGGYNEQFF
TRBJ2-5 TRBD2 - TRBV7-2 TGTGCCAGCAGCTTAAACGTAGCGGGGGGGCTAGAGACCCAGTACTTC CASSLNVAGGLETQYF
TRBJ2-7 - - TRBV6-1 TGTGCCAGCAGTGAAGGGTTTTCAGGGCCCTACGAGCAGTACTTC CASSEGFSGPYEQYF
TRBJ2-5 - - TRBV29-1 TGCAGCGTTGGGCGAGGACGGGCTGGAGAGACCCAGTACTTC CSVGRGRAGETQYF
TRBJ2-7 - - TRBV2 TGTGCCAGCAGTGACAGGGCTCTGTTGGGCGAGCAGTACTTC CASSDRALLGEQYF
TRBJ2-6 TRBD1 few TRBV12-3/TRBV12-4 TGTGCCAGCAGTTCAGGTCCTAGACGGGACAGGGACTCTGGGGCCAACGTCCTGACTTTC CASSSGPRRDRDSGANVLTF
TRBJ2-1 - - TRBV6-2/TRBV6-3 TGTGCCAGCAGCTACCCGGGACAGGAGACTAGCGCGGCATACAATGAGCAGTTCTTC CASSYPGQETSAAYNEQFF
TRBJ2-3 - - TRBV3-1 TGTGCCAGCAGCCAAGATTTCGGGTTTCCACGCACAGATACGCAGTATTTT CASSQDFGFPRTDTQYF
TRBJ2-7 - - TRBV15 TGTGCCACCAGCAGAGATAGGGGGGGGACTTACAATGAGCAGTACTTC CATSRDRGGTYNEQYF
TRBJ2-1 TRBD2 few TRBV9 TGTGCCAGCAGCGTTATAAGCGGGAGATCCTACAATGAGCAGTTCTTC CASSVISGRSYNEQFF
TRBJ2-5 TRBD2 - TRBV5-6 TGTGCCAGCAGCTTGTTGCTGACGTATTCTCAGCGGGGGACTCAAGAGACCCAGTACTTC CASSLLLTYSQRGTQETQYF
TRBJ2-5 TRBD1 - TRBV6-2/TRBV6-3 TGTGCCAGCGGTCCCGGGACAGGGGGGAAGACCCAGTACTTC CASGPGTGGKTQYF
TRBJ2-7 - few TRBV20-1 TGCAGTGCTACTCCAGGGGGGCTAGCCTCCTACGAGCAGTACTTC CSATPGGLASYEQYF
TRBJ1-5 TRBD1 few TRBV12-3/TRBV12-4 TGTGCCAGCAGTCCACGGACAGGGGCCGGAGGCCAGCCCCAGCATTTT CASSPRTGAGGQPQHF
TRBJ2-7 - few TRBV29-1 TGCAGCGTTGCGCCAGGGGCCTACGAGCAGTACTTC CSVAPGAYEQYF
TRBJ2-1 - - TRBV20-1 TGCAGTGCTAGATTATTGGGCCCTGGAGTGGATGAGCAGTTCTTC CSARLLGPGVDEQFF
TRBJ2-5 TRBD2 - TRBV7-2 TGTGCCAGCAGCCGTCCTATGAGCGGGGGCGATCTTCGACAAGAGACCCAGTACTTC CASSRPMSGGDLRQETQYF
TRBJ2-1 TRBD2 - TRBV10-3 TGTGCCATCAGTCCGACTAGCGGGGGTGTCGTGGGGGAGCAGTTCTTC CAISPTSGGVVGEQFF
TRBJ2-1 TRBD2 few TRBV20-1 TGCAGTGCTAGAGAGCCTAGCGGGGTCTCGCAGTTCTTC CSAREPSGVSQFF
TRBJ1-2 TRBD1 - TRBV12-3/TRBV12-4 TGTGCCAGCAGTTTGATCCAGGGGGTAGTCGGCTACACCTTC CASSLIQGVVGYTF
TRBJ2-6 - - TRBV20-1 TGCAGTGCTAGGACCTACTCTGGGGCCAACGTCCTGACTTTC CSARTYSGANVLTF
TRBJ2-5 TRBD2 - TRBV7-7 TGTGCTAGCAGCTTAGCCAGAGCGGGGCCTGGGGGGACCCAGTACTTC CASSLARAGPGGTQYF